A selection of T cell receptor beta chains follows, all from one sample in a study of blood T cell repertoires in COVID-19. The repertoire was sequenced with immunoSEQ multiplex PCR; TCRdb's copy has only in-frame clones and lacks some. The sample includes about 330,000 clones, 80% to 90% seen only once; the top ten take around 5%. The specimen was PBMCs or T cells enriched from blood (not recorded which). The receptor source for this set is a man aged 25 to 40 who had recovered from COVID-19. The CDR3 runs from the conserved cysteine through the conserved F or W. A D gene is named only where the DNA matches it firmly. Rows give clone size only sometimes, using once, few, many, or a class for an expanded clone.

abundance	v_gene	d_gene	j_gene	CDR3nt	CDR3aa
-	TRBV5-1	-	TRBJ2-2	TGCGCCAGCAGCGAGAAGGCGGGGAACACCGGGGAGCTGTTTTTT	CASSEKAGNTGELFF
-	TRBV5-1	TRBD1	TRBJ1-1	TGCGCCAGCAGCCCCGGGACAGTGATGAACACTGAAGCTTTCTTT	CASSPGTVMNTEAFF
-	TRBV2	TRBD1	TRBJ1-6	TGTGCCAGCAAGGACAGGGGGCCTTCACCCCTCCACTTT	CASKDRGPSPLHF
-	TRBV5-1	-	TRBJ1-1	TGCGCCAGCAGCTTGGTTGGGGGGTTGAACACTGAAGCTTTCTTT	CASSLVGGLNTEAFF
-	TRBV2	-	TRBJ1-5	TGTGCCAGCAGTGATCGGGGAATCAATCAGCCCCAGCATTTT	CASSDRGINQPQHF
-	TRBV5-1	TRBD1	TRBJ1-1	TGCGCCAGCAAAGACAGGGTGTACACTGAAGCTTTCTTT	CASKDRVYTEAFF
-	TRBV20-1	TRBD1	TRBJ1-2	TGCAGTGCTAGTCTTCCCGGCAGGGGGAGCCTTCCAGCTGGCTACACCTTC	CSASLPGRGSLPAGYTF
-	TRBV7-2	TRBD1	TRBJ1-4	TGTGCCAGCAGCAGACCCCCGGGACAGGGTGATGAAAAACTGTTTTTT	CASSRPPGQGDEKLFF
-	TRBV10-3	TRBD1	TRBJ1-2	TGTGCCATCAGACAACAGGGGGCAAACTATGGCTACACCTTC	CAIRQQGANYGYTF
-	TRBV28	TRBD2	TRBJ2-3	TGTGCCAGCAGTTTATCGTTGGAGAGGACTAGCGGTAGCACAGATACGCAGTATTTT	CASSLSLERTSGSTDTQYF
-	TRBV9	-	TRBJ1-4	TGTGCCAGTTCGCCCGAGGGGGTCGGCAGGGAAAAACTGTTTTTT	CASSPEGVGREKLFF
-	TRBV28	-	TRBJ1-1	TGTGCCAGCAGCCCCTTCAACTTCATGAACACTGAAGCTTTCTTT	CASSPFNFMNTEAFF
once	TRBV7-2	-	TRBJ2-7	TGTGCCAGCAGCTTATCCGGGACTCAGGGTGAGCAGTACTTC	CASSLSGTQGEQYF
-	TRBV7-9	-	TRBJ1-2	TGTGCCAGCAGCTCCTTACAGGGCGACTATGGCTACACCTTC	CASSSLQGDYGYTF
-	TRBV4-2	-	TRBJ2-6	TGTGCCAGCAGCCAAGTTCCGGCGGGGGCATCCTCTGGGGCCAACGTCCTGACTTTC	CASSQVPAGASSGANVLTF
-	TRBV19	-	TRBJ1-3	TGTGCCAGTAGTATCCGGAGACCCATTACTGGAAACACCATATATTTT	CASSIRRPITGNTIYF
-	TRBV28	-	TRBJ2-2	TGTGCCAGCAGTCCGGTCAGAGGGAGTTCCGGGGAGCTGTTTTTT	CASSPVRGSSGELFF
-	TRBV12-3/TRBV12-4	TRBD2	TRBJ2-7	TGTGCCAGCAGTCCCGGGGGGTACGAGCAGTACTTC	CASSPGGYEQYF
-	TRBV27	TRBD1	TRBJ1-2	TGTGCCAGCAGTGGATCCGGGACAGGGCCTAACTATGGCTACACCTTC	CASSGSGTGPNYGYTF
-	TRBV5-6	-	TRBJ2-7	TGTGCCAGCAGCGGAGGTTATGGGGCCTACGAGCAGTACTTC	CASSGGYGAYEQYF
-	TRBV11-2	TRBD1	TRBJ1-6	TGTGCCAGCAGCCCTTGGGACAGGGCCAATTCACCCCTCCACTTT	CASSPWDRANSPLHF
-	TRBV7-9	-	TRBJ1-1	TGTGCCAGCAGCTTAGCAGGGGCTGGCACTGAAGCTTTCTTT	CASSLAGAGTEAFF
-	TRBV10-3	-	TRBJ2-2	TGTGCCACCCACCTCGGCGGGAACACCGGGGAGCTGTTTTTT	CATHLGGNTGELFF
few	TRBV28	-	TRBJ1-5	TGTGCCAGCAGTCGCCAGGGGTCCAATCAGCCCCAGCATTTT	CASSRQGSNQPQHF
-	TRBV7-8	-	TRBJ1-2	TGTGCCAGCAGCGCCAAATTGACGGACTTCTATGGCTACACCTTC	CASSAKLTDFYGYTF
-	TRBV18	TRBD1	TRBJ2-1	TGTGCCAGCTCACCGGACAGGGTCCAGTTCTTC	CASSPDRVQFF
-	TRBV2	TRBD1	TRBJ2-3	TGTGCCAGCAGCCCGAGACCGGGACAGGGGGCTGGTACGCAGTATTTT	CASSPRPGQGAGTQYF
-	TRBV3-1/TRBV3-2	TRBD2	TRBJ2-5	TGTGCCAGCAGCCTGGGACTAGCGGGTAACCAAGAGACCCAGTACTTC	CASSLGLAGNQETQYF
-	TRBV5-6	-	TRBJ2-2	TGTGCCAGCAGCTCGGACATTAACACCGGGGAGCTGTTTTTT	CASSSDINTGELFF
-	TRBV11-2	-	TRBJ2-7	TGTGCCAGCAGCTTCGGCAGGGCCTACGAGCAGTACTTC	CASSFGRAYEQYF
-	TRBV28	-	TRBJ1-5	TGTGCCAGCAGTTTGCGGGCAGGAAATCAGCCCCAGCATTTT	CASSLRAGNQPQHF
-	TRBV7-9	-	TRBJ1-4	TGTGCCAGCAGCATGGGGGCAAGCTCAACTAATGAAAAACTGTTTTTT	CASSMGASSTNEKLFF
-	TRBV19	-	TRBJ2-3	TGTGCCAGTAGTACACCCTTGATCAGGGGTGGAGGAGATACGCAGTATTTT	CASSTPLIRGGGDTQYF
-	TRBV19	TRBD2	TRBJ2-1	TGTGCCAGTAGTGTAGCGGGTTACCCCTACAATGAGCAGTTCTTC	CASSVAGYPYNEQFF
-	TRBV11-2	-	TRBJ1-6	TGTGCCAGCAGCTTAGACCCAGGGTTCTCCTATAATTCACCCCTCCACTTT	CASSLDPGFSYNSPLHF
-	TRBV5-1	TRBD1	TRBJ1-1	TGCGCCAGCAGCCAGACAGGGGGTGGGAACACTGAAGCTTTCTTT	CASSQTGGGNTEAFF
-	TRBV27	-	TRBJ2-3	TGTGCCAGCAGTTCCGGGGGGCTGAGAGATACGCAGTATTTT	CASSSGGLRDTQYF
-	TRBV9	-	TRBJ2-5	TGTGCCAGCAGCGTAGGACAGCCCTCGGAGACCCAGTACTTC	CASSVGQPSETQYF
-	TRBV5-1	-	TRBJ1-1	TGCGCCAGCAGCATGACGCCCCAGGGAAGCACTGAAGCTTTCTTT	CASSMTPQGSTEAFF
-	TRBV5-1	TRBD2	TRBJ2-7	TGCGCCAGCAGCTTGGGGCTAGCGGGACTCTCCTACGAGCAGTACTTC	CASSLGLAGLSYEQYF
-	TRBV29-1	TRBD1	TRBJ1-1	TGCAGCGGCCGGGGACAGCTTAACACTGAAGCTTTCTTT	CSGRGQLNTEAFF
-	TRBV2	-	TRBJ1-4	TGTGCCAGCAGTCCTGACACAACTAATGAAAAACTGTTTTTT	CASSPDTTNEKLFF
-	TRBV24-1	TRBD1	TRBJ1-5	TGTGCCACCAGTGCTAGACAGGGAGGGCCCCAGCATTTT	CATSARQGGPQHF
-	TRBV6-5	TRBD1	TRBJ2-1	TGTGCCAGCAGGATCGGGGACAGGGAGCAGTTCTTC	CASRIGDREQFF
-	TRBV11-2	-	TRBJ2-1	TGTGCCAGCAGGCTCCGGGACATGCCCTACAATGAGCAGTTCTTC	CASRLRDMPYNEQFF
-	TRBV3-1/TRBV3-2	-	TRBJ1-5	TGTGCCAGCAGCTGGACGGGATCTAGGCAGCCCCAGCATTTT	CASSWTGSRQPQHF
-	TRBV11-2	TRBD2	TRBJ2-2	TGTGCCAGCAGCCTACGCTCCGGGGGGTCGACCGGGGAGCTGTTTTTT	CASSLRSGGSTGELFF
-	TRBV5-1	TRBD1	TRBJ2-5	TGCGCCAGCAGCTTGGGGGGGACAGCCTATCAAGAGACCCAGTACTTC	CASSLGGTAYQETQYF
-	TRBV25-1	-	TRBJ1-1	TGTGCCAGCAGTCGGACGGGAGCAGGTCTATACACTGAAGCTTTCTTT	CASSRTGAGLYTEAFF
once	TRBV14	-	TRBJ1-1	TGTGCCAGCAGCCGAGCATGGAGAGGTTCGACTGAAGCTTTCTTT	CASSRAWRGSTEAFF
-	TRBV14	-	TRBJ2-7	TGTGCCAGCAGCCTAGAATACTACGAGCAGTACTTC	CASSLEYYEQYF
-	TRBV7-2	-	TRBJ1-2	TGTGCCAGCAGCCCGCCCATCGGGAGGCCAGCTATGGATGGCTACACCTTC	CASSPPIGRPAMDGYTF
once	TRBV28	-	TRBJ1-3	TGTGCCAGCAGTGCCACAGGAGCATCTGGAAACACCATATATTTT	CASSATGASGNTIYF
-	TRBV27	TRBD1	TRBJ1-5	TGTGCCAGCAGTCGAAGACAGGGAAGGCAGCCCCAGCATTTT	CASSRRQGRQPQHF